This T cell receptor (beta chain) was obtained from a study of shared clonotypes between healthy human individuals (TCRdb year 2020). Broadly, across the study: Two women and a few men aged 18 to 49 years were included in the cohort. To estimate repertoire size and how much clonotype sharing occurs between individuals, the study deeply sequenced the blood TCR repertoires of 4 to 6 healthy adults. To increase sequencing depth and limit assay-specific biases, different laboratories used diverse techniques to prepare libraries and sequence TCR repertoires. Leukapheresis yielded between about 0.8 and 9.5 billion PBMCs per donor.

A remark on this clone: It has no known antigen specificity. Base qualities are not provided; no much larger clone lies one nucleotide away.

Healthy HIV-negative adults with no recently reported acute infections or vaccinations were included as donors. Only Caucasian adults living in Nashville, Tennessee, USA were represented among the donors. In the unsorted samples, 85 million to 100 million PBMCs were counted, and genomic DNA was extracted using the QIAamp DNA Blood Mini kit. After blood collection by leukapheresis, PBMCs were isolated using Ficoll-Histopaque density gradient centrifugation and then cryopreserved in the vapor phase of liquid nitrogen. Relative to germline, V is 7 bases shorter and J is 6 bases shorter, with 14 bases between their ends. The CDR3 runs 13 residues from the cysteine to the phenylalanine. Left in the record is the CDR3 DNA by itself, 39 bases read in frame from the first base. The germline V gene specifies MDHEN as CDR1 and SYDVKM as CDR2. Study-wide conclusions, independent of this receptor: Pairwise subsampling led to the expectation that sequencing depth would affect the degree of clonotype sharing among donors. The genetic and exposure-history diversity represented was limited by the small number of donors. Only blood was sampled, and tissue TCR repertoires likely differ from those in blood.

TCR CDR3 regions were amplified from genomic DNA by multiplex PCR using the deep immunoSEQ assay. For each cell subset, the extracted genomic DNA was distributed evenly across all wells of several immunoSEQ 96-well plates, and each plate served as one replicate. For unsorted PBMC, each replicate PCR was loaded with approximately 0.3 ug genomic DNA, equivalent to about 33,000 T cell genomes. Genomic DNA from unsorted PBMC was sequenced over ten immunoSEQ deep assay plates. Purified libraries were quantified with a Qubit 3.0 fluorometer, sized on a Bioanalyzer 2100, and re-quantified with the KAPA Library Quantification kit. Every immunoSEQ 96-well plate was sequenced on a separate single-read 150-cycle Illumina NextSeq 550 flow cell. Per the source publication's procedure: Because the immunoSEQ output included only junctional sequences and no quality scores, the filtering could not be the same as the filtering used for full-length reads. Sequences were annotated with PyIR, a Python wrapper for IgBLAST v1.9, and V/J genes and CDR3 were assigned using IMGT germline references. Reads were filtered out if the reads had weak V/J assignments (E-value above 1e-6), no CDR3, stop codons, out-of-frame junctions, or ambiguous translated residues. V3J clonotypes were defined by identical inferred V gene, J gene, and CDR3 amino acid sequence. To compute the percentage overlap between repertoires, the number of shared unique clonotypes was divided by the size of the smaller repertoire. Three approaches were used to assess repertoire richness: RTK rarefaction, the Chao1 estimator, and Recon v2.1 estimates of unobserved clonotypes. As stored in TCRdb, this immuneACCESS dataset retains in-frame rearrangements with V and J assigned. A fraction of the clones does not appear; measured against another copy, unresolved V genes explain less than half of the discrepancy, and the remainder lacks a known reason. V and J calls and clone size are those listed in that table; D and trimming were worked out from the DNA. This sample lists about 490,000 clones; almost 80% were detected once. 12% of the sample goes to the ten largest clones.

Sequencing was carried out using PBMCs. The sequence joins TRBV28 to TRBJ2-3; no confident D gene assignment can be made. The receptor was derived from a middle-aged woman in good health. Some clones in this sample may be carry-over from other donors' samples. CDR3 protein: CASTRSHGDTQYF. The sequenced DNA: TGTGCCAGCACAAGGTCCCACGGTGATACGCAGTATTTT.